This T cell receptor beta chain comes out of a study of CD8 T cells in ankylosing spondylitis. Study findings and constraints: For ankylosing spondylitis blood, a TCR beta motif of fewer than 10 highly homologous variants appeared characteristic. In synovial fluid and blood from reactive arthritis, some motif variants were previously reported. Clones that were linked to disease were CD8+ and were relatively rare in peripheral blood.

A single record per CDR3 protein comes from TCRdb applying MiXCR to the 5' RACE reads. Of over 400,000 distinct CDR3 sequences detected, roughly 25% appear once; the ten largest clones hold approximately 1%. Concerning this clonotype itself: No antigen is known for it.

V gave up 6 bases and J gave up 8 bases; unmatched junction bases: 7. The CDR3 runs to 14 residues. The germline V gene has CDR1 ENHRY and CDR2 SYGVKD. Sequenced input: blood, either unsorted or a sorted T cell fraction (not recorded which). The sequence was obtained from a male donor with ankylosing spondylitis. The chain has TRBV10-3 and TRBJ2-1; TRBD2 matches 10 bases. The CDR3 protein is CAISPGLASDEQFF. The CDR3 DNA sequence: TGTGCCATCAGCCCGGGACTAGCGTCGGATGAGCAGTTCTTC.